One sample yielded the 18 T cell receptor beta chains listed below, sequenced in a study of T cells in Graves' hyperthyroidism and ophthalmopathy. The source material, RNA transcripts, was used to amplify TCR beta CDR3 regions. The TCR CDR3 was amplified in a first-round RT-PCR using the HTBI primer set. Each CDR3 protein gets one entry after TCRdb re-called the multiplex PCR reads with MiXCR. The sample lists roughly 700,000 distinct CDR3 sequences; over 35% were seen once. The sample consisted of blood. The receptors stem from a woman in her thirties or forties with Graves' hyperthyroidism.

This clonotype was counted ten times or more. The genes are TRBV7-2 and TRBJ2-6, with D maybe TRBD1 (6 bases). There are 16 residues in the CDR3. The V and J ends lost 2 bases and 4 bases respectively, with 12 bases between them. Germline V gene data show CDR1 as SGHTA and CDR2 as FQGNSA. DNA for the CDR3: TGTGCCAGCAGCTTATTCACAGGGACCGGGGCCAACGTCCTGACTTTC. Translating gives CASSLFTGTGANVLTF.

J is TRBJ2-3 and V is TRBV6-5, with 11 bases that match TRBD1. CDR1 and CDR2 (germline): MNHEY, SVGAGI. Trimming removed 4 bases from V and 6 bases from J; junction bases left unmatched: 9. This CDR3 contains 16 residues. This CDR3 reads CASSSTGTGGGDTQYF. The CDR3 DNA reads TGTGCCAGCAGTTCCACCGGGACAGGGGGTGGCGATACGCAGTATTTT.

In its sample, this clonotype was seen many times. The chain employs TRBV7-8 and TRBJ2-7, with D perhaps TRBD1 (5 bases). CDR1 and CDR2 (germline): SGHVS, FQNEAQ. The V gene lost 5 bases and the J gene lost 0 bases, with 14 bases spanning the gap. The length of the CDR3 is 15 residues. CDR3 amino acids: CASSARRVSSYEQYF. Written as DNA, the CDR3 is TGTGCCAGCAGCGCCCGCAGGGTCTCCTCCTACGAGCAGTACTTC.

This clonotype was picked up a small number of times. The chain joins TRBV6-5 to TRBJ2-7; TRBD1 might be the D (6 bases). Germline V gives CDR1 MNHEY, CDR2 SVGAGI. The CDR3 is 14 amino acids. V lost 0 bases and J lost 2, with 8 bases in between. CDR3 sequence (DNA): TGTGCCAGCAGTTACTCGGACAGCGCCTACGAGCAGTACTTC. Amino acid sequence: CASSYSDSAYEQYF.

A word on this clonotype: A much larger clone differs by one base, so this may be a read error. The rearrangement links TRBV7-9 to TRBJ1-2; D unresolved. The CDR3 runs to 16 residues. Germline assignment: CDR1 SEHNR and CDR2 FQNEAQ (reference sequence). CDR3: CASSPGGADGSYGHTF. The CDR3 DNA reads as TGTGCCAGCAGCCCGGGAGGTGCGGACGGAAGCTATGGCCACACCTTC.

The chain has TRBV29-1 and TRBJ1-5; possibly TRBD1 for D (5 bases). Germline CDR1 and CDR2: SQVTM and ANQGSEA. The length of the CDR3 is 13 residues. V lost 4 bases and J 7 bases, leaving 14 bases between the germline ends. The CDR3 coding sequence is TGCAGCGTTGTGAAGGGGCTTGGCCAGCCCCAGCATTTT. Translated, it gives CSVVKGLGQPQHF.

Note on this clonotype: This may arise from a read error, as a much more abundant clone is one base away. The V call is TRBV9, the J call TRBJ1-1; 7 nucleotides line up with TRBD1. Germline CDR1 SGDLS, CDR2 YYNGEE. The CDR3 sequence is 13 residues long. In DNA form, the CDR3 reads TGTGCCAACAGCGTTCAAGGGGGCGGGGAAGCTTTCTTT. Its protein is CANSVQGGGEAFF.

This clonotype came up many times. The V gene is TRBV5-1, the J gene TRBJ2-7, with no clear D. This CDR3 contains 14 residues. The V and J ends lost 1 base and 3 bases respectively, with 11 bases between them. Germline-derived CDR1 and CDR2 are SGHRS and YFSETQ. The CDR3 sequence is CASSLLSQDYEQYF. Written as DNA, the CDR3 is TGCGCCAGCAGCTTGCTTAGCCAGGACTACGAGCAGTACTTC. Looking up the rest from reference TRBV5-1 and TRBJ2-7 gives the full variable domain: KAGVTQTPRYLIKTRGQQVTLSCSPISGHRSVSWYQQTPGQGLQFLFEYFSETQRNKGNFPGRFSGRQFSNSRSEMNVSTLELGDSALYLCASSLLSQDYEQYFGPGTRLTVT.

Concerning this clonotype: A much larger clonotype is one base distant, so this may be a read error. The CDR3 DNA reads as TGCGGTGCTAGTCCCGACACCTTC. Translating gives CGASPDTF. This chain joins TRBV20-1 and TRBJ1-2; D gene uncertain. CDR3 length equals 8 residues. Germline V CDR1 and CDR2: DFQATT, SNEGSKA (reference sequence).

This clonotype has a count of ten or more. This rearrangement joins TRBV9 to TRBJ1-5, with D unclear. The germline V gene has CDR1 SGDLS and CDR2 YYNGEE. Trimming removed 0 bases from V and 4 bases from J, with 14 bases in between. This CDR3 region has 16 residues. The CDR3 spells CASSVESGVGNQPQHF. Written as DNA, the CDR3 is TGTGCCAGCAGCGTAGAGTCCGGGGTGGGAAATCAGCCCCAGCATTTT.

V and J are TRBV10-3 and TRBJ1-2; tentative D call: TRBD1 (6 bases). This CDR3 is built from 14 residues. Trimming removed 2 bases from V and 4 bases from J, with 11 bases in between. Germline V CDR1 and CDR2: ENHRY, SYGVKD. The DNA for the CDR3 is TGTGCCATCAGTGAGACCCCAGGGGTCTATGGCTACACCTTC. Translated: CAISETPGVYGYTF.

A word on this clonotype: Being one base from a much bigger clone, this may be a read error. The chain joins TRBV5-1 to TRBJ1-4, with 7 bases matching TRBD1. Germline V gives CDR1 SGHRS, CDR2 YFSETQ. Losses at the gene ends were 0 bases for V and 5 bases for J; bases not matched to a gene: 4. The CDR3 contains 15 residues. CDR3 sequence: CASSLAAQGNEKLFF. The CDR3 DNA is TGCGCCAGCAGCTTGGCCGCACAGGGGAATGAAAAACTGTTTTTT.

The CDR3 spells CATSDSFSTEAFF. CDR3 DNA: TGTGCCACCAGTGATTCTTTCTCCACTGAAGCTTTCTTT. V gene TRBV24-1 combines with J gene TRBJ1-1; D gene unclear. CDR1 is KGHDR and CDR2 is SFDVKD in the germline V gene. The germline V and J ends were trimmed by 2 bases and 4 bases, with 7 bases remaining between them. The CDR3 spans 13 residues.

This clonotype turned up a few times. The chain uses TRBV7-2 and TRBJ2-5; TRBD1 might be the D (6 bases). The V end was cut by 5 bases, the J end by 3 bases, with 16 bases between. From germline, CDR1 is SGHTA and CDR2 FQGNSA. The length of the CDR3 is 15 residues. The CDR3: CASSQDWAGEETQYF. DNA for the CDR3: TGTGCCAGCAGCCAAGATTGGGCAGGGGAAGAGACCCAGTACTTC.

The table lists this clonotype with many counts. The V call is TRBV20-1, the J call TRBJ2-5; possible D gene TRBD2, 6 bases. The CDR3 is 15 amino acids. CDR1 is DFQATT and CDR2 is SNEGSKA in the germline V gene (reference sequence). V lost 5 bases and J lost 1, with 17 bases in between. DNA of the CDR3: TGCAGTGCTGGCGGGACCTCTCGGGGCCAAGAGACCCAGTACTTC. This codes for CSAGGTSRGQETQYF.

This clonotype was observed many times. This chain links TRBV2 with TRBJ1-5; 9 bases are shared with TRBD1. The CDR3 is 15 amino acids. V dropped 6 bases and J dropped 7; count of bases not matched to a gene: 10. CDR1 is SNHLY, CDR2 FYNNEI, per germline. CDR3 loop: CASSSSGQGRQPQHF. The CDR3 DNA sequence: TGTGCCAGCAGCTCCTCGGGACAGGGTCGGCAGCCCCAGCATTTT.

Notes on this clonotype: The junction and the germline gene differ at one end; a read error may be behind it. The chain is built from TRBV7-2 and TRBJ1-4; a weak D match, TRBD1 (6 bases). This CDR3 comprises 15 residues. The germline V gene has CDR1 SGHTA and CDR2 FQGNSA. The CDR3 DNA is TGTGCCGGCAGCCAAGATGGACAGATTGGTGAAAAACTGTTTTTT. Translated, it gives CAGSQDGQIGEKLFF.

This rearrangement joins TRBV10-1 to TRBJ2-3, with D hard to call. CDR1 and CDR2 (germline): WNHNN, SYGVQD (reference sequence). Trimming stripped 1 base from V and 8 bases from J, with 10 bases between. The CDR3 is 13 amino acids. CDR3: CASSEYPRGTQYF. The CDR3 coding sequence is TGCGCCAGCAGTGAGTACCCGCGAGGTACGCAGTATTTT.